Below, 10 T cell receptor beta chains from the same sample are listed, as sequenced in a study of blood T cell repertoires in COVID-19. Sequenced by immunoSEQ multiplex PCR; TCRdb stores in-frame clones only, minus some. The sample has 120,000 to 150,000 clones, around 87% seen once; the top ten hold over 5%. The sample consisted of peripheral blood. These receptors were obtained from a human donor in a cohort sampled during active COVID-19.

The chain combines TRBV7-8 with TRBJ2-2; perhaps TRBD2 as D (5 bases). Germline CDR1 is SGHVS and CDR2 is FQNEAQ. The CDR3 consists of 14 residues. Trimming took 0 bases from V and 5 from J, leaving 7 bases between them. The CDR3 reads CASSLAGGTGELFF. CDR3 in DNA: TGTGCCAGCAGCTTAGCGGGCGGGACCGGGGAGCTGTTTTTT.

The gene calls are TRBV4-1 and TRBJ1-1; 7 bases fit TRBD1. CDR1 is MGHRA and CDR2 is YSYEKL in the germline V gene. The J segment lost 6 bases and the V segment lost 1 base, leaving 11 bases of the junction unmatched. CDR3 size: 16 residues. Written as DNA, the CDR3 is TGCGCCAGCAGCCAAGTTTTTACAGGGGCGTTCGCTGAAGCTTTCTTT. Translated, it gives CASSQVFTGAFAEAFF.

The rearrangement links TRBV28 to TRBJ1-4; D might be TRBD1 (5 bases). Germline CDR1 and CDR2: MDHEN and SYDVKM. V was clipped by 2 bases and J by 12 bases, with 10 bases between them. CDR3 length: 12 residues. This chain's CDR3 is CASSLKGRELFF. DNA for the CDR3: TGTGCCAGCAGTTTAAAGGGGAGGGAACTGTTTTTT.

The chain joins TRBV7-2 to TRBJ2-5, with TRBD2 matching over 12 bases. The germline V gene encodes CDR1 SGHTA and CDR2 FQGNSA. V was clipped by 1 base and J by 5 bases; unmatched bases: 5. This CDR3 region has 16 residues. In DNA form, the CDR3 reads TGTGCCAGCAGCTTAGTACTAGCGGGAGGACGGGAGACCCAGTACTTC. As protein: CASSLVLAGGRETQYF.

J is TRBJ1-1 and V is TRBV4-1, with TRBD1 matching 8 bases. Germline V gene lookup returns CDR1 MGHRA and CDR2 YSYEKL. This CDR3 is 15 amino acids long. Trimming took 0 bases from V and 6 from J; bases not matched to a gene: 6. CDR3 sequence reads: CASSQEAGGGSEAFF. CDR3 DNA sequence: TGCGCCAGCAGCCAAGAGGCAGGGGGCGGCTCTGAAGCTTTCTTT.

At least ten counts were recorded for this clone. The chain links TRBV27 to TRBJ2-5; no clear D gene. Germline CDR1 MNHEY, CDR2 SMNVEV (reference sequence). This CDR3 contains 14 residues. V gave up 2 bases and J gave up 4 bases, with 11 bases separating them. The CDR3 is CASSLSSSTETQYF. The CDR3 region has the DNA TGTGCCAGCAGTTTAAGTAGCTCGACAGAGACCCAGTACTTC.

The chain has TRBV20-1 and TRBJ2-3; 9 bases are shared with TRBD1. V dropped 3 bases and J dropped 2; count of bases not matched to a gene: 3. Germline V gene data show CDR1 as DFQATT and CDR2 as SNEGSKA (reference sequence). The CDR3 is 14 residues long. This chain's CDR3 is CSASRQGDTDTQYF. The CDR3 DNA reads TGCAGTGCTAGTCGACAGGGGGACACAGATACGCAGTATTTT.

This chain links TRBV28 with TRBJ2-3; maybe TRBD2 (6 bases). The V gene's germline CDR1 is MDHEN and CDR2 SYDVKM. Deletions cut 6 bases from V and 2 bases from J, with 21 bases between. The CDR3 spans 17 residues. Here the CDR3 reads CASRSLPPGLTTDTQYF. The CDR3 coding sequence is TGTGCCAGCAGGTCCCTCCCTCCGGGACTGACCACAGATACGCAGTATTTT.

This clone occurred once. V is TRBV27 and J is TRBJ1-1; TRBD1 might be the D (5 bases). The germline V gene has CDR1 MNHEY and CDR2 SMNVEV (reference sequence). The CDR3 consists of 13 residues. Trimming left V 7 bases short and J 10 bases short, with 19 bases between. As DNA, the CDR3 is TGTGCCAGCAAACCGACAGTCGGTTCTGGAGCTTTCTTT. Translating gives CASKPTVGSGAFF.

This clone was recorded only once. The chain links TRBV6-5 to TRBJ1-5; D gene unclear. V was clipped by 5 bases and J by 6 bases, with 17 bases between them. The CDR3 is 15 residues long. Germline loops: CDR1 MNHEY, CDR2 SVGAGI. The CDR3 loop reads CASSLSGINGQPQHF. CDR3 DNA sequence: TGTGCCAGCAGTCTTTCCGGGATCAATGGTCAGCCCCAGCATTTT.